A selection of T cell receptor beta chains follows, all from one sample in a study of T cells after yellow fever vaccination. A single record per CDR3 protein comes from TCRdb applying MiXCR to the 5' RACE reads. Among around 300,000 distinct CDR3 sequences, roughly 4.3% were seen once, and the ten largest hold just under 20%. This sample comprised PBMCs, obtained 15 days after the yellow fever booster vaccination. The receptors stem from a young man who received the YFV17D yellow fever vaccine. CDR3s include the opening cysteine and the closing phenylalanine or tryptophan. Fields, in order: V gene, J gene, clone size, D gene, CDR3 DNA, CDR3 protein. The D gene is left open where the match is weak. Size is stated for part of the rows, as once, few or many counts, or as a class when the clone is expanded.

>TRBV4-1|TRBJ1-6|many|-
TGCGCCAGCAGCCAATTGCCCGGTTCACCCCTCCACTTT
CASSQLPGSPLHF
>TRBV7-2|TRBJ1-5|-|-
TGTGCCAGCAGATCCGGGAGCAATCAGCCCCAGCATTTT
CASRSGSNQPQHF
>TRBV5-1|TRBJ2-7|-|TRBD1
TGCGCCAGCAGCTTCACAGGGGGCCCCTACGAGCAGTACTTC
CASSFTGGPYEQYF
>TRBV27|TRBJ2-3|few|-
TGTGCCAGCAGGAAAACTAGCACAGATACGCAGTATTTT
CASRKTSTDTQYF
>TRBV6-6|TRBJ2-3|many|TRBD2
TGTGCCAGCAGTTATCTGATGGCGGGGGGTGAGACAGATACGCAGTATTTT
CASSYLMAGGETDTQYF
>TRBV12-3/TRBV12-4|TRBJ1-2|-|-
TGTGCCAGCAGAAGTAAGGGGACCGGCTACACCTTC
CASRSKGTGYTF
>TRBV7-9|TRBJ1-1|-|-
TGTGCCAGCAGCTCAGCTGGCCCTGAAGCTTTCTTT
CASSSAGPEAFF
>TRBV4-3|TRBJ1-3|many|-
TGCGCCAGCAGCCAACGGTTGAACGGGATCTCTGGAAACACCATATATTTT
CASSQRLNGISGNTIYF
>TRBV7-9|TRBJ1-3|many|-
TGTGCCAGCAGCTACCCAGGAAACACCATATATTTT
CASSYPGNTIYF
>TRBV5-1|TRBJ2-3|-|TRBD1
TGCGCCAGCAGCTGGGGACAGGGCGATACGCAGTATTTT
CASSWGQGDTQYF
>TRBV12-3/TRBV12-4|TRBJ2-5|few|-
TGTGCCAGCAGTTTACGGCCCCACGGGACCCAGTACTTC
CASSLRPHGTQYF
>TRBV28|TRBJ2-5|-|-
TGTGCCAGCCGGGACAAACAAGAGACCCAGTACTTC
CASRDKQETQYF
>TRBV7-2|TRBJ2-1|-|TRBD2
TGTGCCAGCAGCGCAACTAGCGGGGGGTTAAATGAGCAGTTCTTC
CASSATSGGLNEQFF
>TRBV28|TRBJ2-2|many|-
TGTGCCAGCAGTTTTCTCGGGGAGCTGTTTTTT
CASSFLGELFF
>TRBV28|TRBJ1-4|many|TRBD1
TGTGCCAGCAGTTACCCGGGACAGTTGAATGAAAAACTGTTTTTT
CASSYPGQLNEKLFF
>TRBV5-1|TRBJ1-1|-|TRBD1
TGCGCCAGCAGAACCGGGACAGGGGGCACTGAAGCTTTCTTT
CASRTGTGGTEAFF
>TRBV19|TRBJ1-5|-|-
TGTGCCAGTAGTATCGGGGGCGAAGGAGCCCAGCATTTT
CASSIGGEGAQHF
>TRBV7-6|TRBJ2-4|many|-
TGTGCCAGCAGCTTAGCGGGCGGAAACATTCAGTACTTC
CASSLAGGNIQYF
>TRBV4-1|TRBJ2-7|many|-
TGCGCCAGCAGCCAAGCAAGAACGGACTCCTACGAGCAGTACTTC
CASSQARTDSYEQYF
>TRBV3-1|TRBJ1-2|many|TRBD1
TGTGCCAGCAGCCGACAGGGGGCGGAAAGCTATGGCTACACCTTC
CASSRQGAESYGYTF
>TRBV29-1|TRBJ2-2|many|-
TGCAGCGTTGATGGGGGGTCCACCGGGGAGCTGTTTTTT
CSVDGGSTGELFF
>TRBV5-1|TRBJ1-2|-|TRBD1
TGCGCCAGCAGCCCAGGGGACAGATTTAACTATGGCTACACCTTC
CASSPGDRFNYGYTF
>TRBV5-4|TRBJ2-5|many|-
TGTGCCAGCAGCTTGAATAGGGGTGACGGAGAGACCCAGTACTTC
CASSLNRGDGETQYF
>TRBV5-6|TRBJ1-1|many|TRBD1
TGTGCCAGCATGAAAGCCGGGACAGGGGTCTCAGCTTTCTTT
CASMKAGTGVSAFF
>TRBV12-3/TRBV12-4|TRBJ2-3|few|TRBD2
TGTGCCAGCAGTTTAGCGGCCAGCGGGGGGGCCGATACGCAGTATTTT
CASSLAASGGADTQYF
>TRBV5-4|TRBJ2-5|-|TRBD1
TGTGCCAGCAGCTGGACAGGGGTTTCTGGAGAGACCCAGTACTTC
CASSWTGVSGETQYF
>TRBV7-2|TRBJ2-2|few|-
TGTGCCAGCAGCTTCGGGAGTTTGGCGAGGGTTGGGGAGCTGTTTTTT
CASSFGSLARVGELFF
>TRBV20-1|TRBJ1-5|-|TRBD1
TGCAGTGCTAGCAGGGGGCGAGGGTATAGCAATCAGCCCCAGCATTTT
CSASRGRGYSNQPQHF
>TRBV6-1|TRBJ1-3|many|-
TGTGCCAGCATCGTTAACGGAAACACCATATATTTT
CASIVNGNTIYF
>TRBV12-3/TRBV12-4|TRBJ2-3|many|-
TGTGCCAGCAGGCCAAGCACAGATACGCAGTATTTT
CASRPSTDTQYF
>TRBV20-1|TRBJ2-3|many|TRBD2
TGCAGTGCTATCGGGCTAGCGGGGGTGGATACGCAGTATTTT
CSAIGLAGVDTQYF
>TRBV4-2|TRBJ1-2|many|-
TGTGCCAGCAGCCAAGGGACTCTGGGATATGGCTACACCTTC
CASSQGTLGYGYTF
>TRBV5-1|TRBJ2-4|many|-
TGCGCCAGCAGCTTGGACCTAGCCAAAAACATTCAGTACTTC
CASSLDLAKNIQYF
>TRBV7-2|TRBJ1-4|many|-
TGTGCCAGCAGCTTAGATCAAAAGGAAAAACTGTTTTTT
CASSLDQKEKLFF
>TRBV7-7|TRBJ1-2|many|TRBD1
TGTGCTAGCAGCTTAGCCGAACAGATTACAGGGGATTTTCGCGGCTACACCTTC
CASSLAEQITGDFRGYTF
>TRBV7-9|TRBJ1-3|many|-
TGTGCCAGCAGCTTAGCAGCAGACTACTCTGGAAACACCATATATTTT
CASSLAADYSGNTIYF
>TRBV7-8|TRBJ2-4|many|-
TGTGCCAGCACCATCAGCAGGGTGCTCGGAGCCAAAAACATTCAGTACTTC
CASTISRVLGAKNIQYF
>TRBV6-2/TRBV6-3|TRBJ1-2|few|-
TGTGCCAGCAGTTCCGGGTCCTTCTCGAGGGGCTACACCTTC
CASSSGSFSRGYTF
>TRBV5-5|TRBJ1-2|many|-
TGTGCCAGCACCACCGGCGGGGGAACCGCTAACTATGGCTACACCTTC
CASTTGGGTANYGYTF
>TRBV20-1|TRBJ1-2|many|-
TGCAGTGCTAGATCCCGGGGGCTTGGCTACACCTTC
CSARSRGLGYTF
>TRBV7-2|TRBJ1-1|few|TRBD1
TGTGCCAGCAGCCTTGGACAGGGAGTTGTTATTGAAGCTTTCTTT
CASSLGQGVVIEAFF
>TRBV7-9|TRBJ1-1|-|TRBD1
TGTGCCAGCAGCTTCTGGACAGGGAGAACTGAAGCTTTCTTT
CASSFWTGRTEAFF
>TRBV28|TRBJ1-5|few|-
TGTGCCAGCAGTTTATATGGGGATAGACAGCCCCAGCATTTT
CASSLYGDRQPQHF
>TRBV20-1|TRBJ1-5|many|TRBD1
TGCAGTTCGAGGCCGGGACAGCAGGATAATTGGCCCCAGCATTTT
CSSRPGQQDNWPQHF
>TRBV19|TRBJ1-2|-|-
TGTGCCAGTACCGCCATGGGGCGGGCGGACTATGGCTACACCTTC
CASTAMGRADYGYTF
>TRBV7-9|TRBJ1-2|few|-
TGTGCCAGCAGCTTTAATCAGGCGGCAACTTATTCCTATGGCTACACCTTC
CASSFNQAATYSYGYTF
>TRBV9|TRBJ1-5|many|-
TGTGCCAGCAGCGTAGGCTATAGCAATCAGCCCCAGCATTTT
CASSVGYSNQPQHF
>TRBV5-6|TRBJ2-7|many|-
TGTGCCAGCAGCTTCGGCAGGGAATACGAGCAGTACTTC
CASSFGREYEQYF
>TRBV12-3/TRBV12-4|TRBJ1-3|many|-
TGTGCCAGCGGCAGCTCTGGAAACACCATATATTTT
CASGSSGNTIYF
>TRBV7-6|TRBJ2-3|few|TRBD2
TGTGCCAGCAGCTTAGGGGGGGGAGGGCAGTATTTT
CASSLGGGGQYF
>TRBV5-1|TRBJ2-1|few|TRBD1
TGCGCCAGCAGCTCAGGCGTCCCGGGACAGGGTGGGGACCCCTACAATGAGCAGTTCTTC
CASSSGVPGQGGDPYNEQFF
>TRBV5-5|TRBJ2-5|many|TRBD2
TGTGCCAGCAGCCAGGGACTAGCGGTAGGAGAGACCCAGTACTTC
CASSQGLAVGETQYF
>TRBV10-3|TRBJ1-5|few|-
TGTGCCATCAGTTCAGGACCGCCTCTCAATCAGCCCCAGCATTTT
CAISSGPPLNQPQHF